The T cell receptor beta chain under discussion was sequenced for a study of CD8+ T cells in alopecia areata. Treatment indicated: oral pan-JAK inhibitor, 5-10 mg twice daily. Extraction of RNA preceded its reverse transcription into cDNA, which served as the sequencing template. The protocol was immunoSEQ multiplex PCR, while the TCRdb copy is restricted to in-frame clones and leaves out a portion. Counted here are 270,000 or so clones, about three fifths occurring once; the ten biggest clones make up over 1.5%. This CDR3 has 12 amino acids. Trimming stripped 3 bases from V and 4 bases from J, with 6 bases between. CDR1 and CDR2 (germline): SGHAT, FQNNGV.

This specimen consisted of CD4+ T cells sorted from blood, obtained at week 24, from a patient treated with tofacitinib. This sequence joins TRBV11-2 and TRBJ2-5; D is unclear. The sequence was obtained from a human donor with alopecia areata. CDR3 sequence (DNA): TGTGCCAGCAGCTTCTCGTCAGAGACCCAGTACTTC. Its protein product is CASSFSSETQYF.